This entry features one TCR beta chain sequence. The antigen is not known. Next came a second PCR, run for about 7 to 12 cycles, which used a sample-barcoded 5' primer along with a J-beta primer mix. Each of the cDNA molecules was tagged by a template-switch adaptor with 12 random nucleotides. TCRdb itself ran the 5' RACE reads through MiXCR, one entry per CDR3 protein. The top ten hold roughly 6.3% of the sample, which has roughly 1,300,000 distinct CDR3 sequences, around 59% seen once. The sample comes from a study of blood T cells in healthy people across ages. Study-level results: Higher diversity, along with more naive CD4+ cells, distinguished long-lived donors from aged donors. Per million T cells, TCR beta diversity dropped roughly linearly as age increased.

The authors extracted at least 5 micrograms of total RNA per sample. V was clipped by 3 bases and J by 9 bases; unmatched bases: 7. Germline CDR1 is SGHDN and CDR2 is FVKESK. The CDR3 has 13 amino acids. Material for sequencing was blood. V is TRBV14 and J is TRBJ1-2, with 7 bases lining up with TRBD1. This clonotype was obtained from a man aged 18-30 years in good health. CDR3 region: CASSQETGMSYTF. For the CDR3, the DNA is TGTGCCAGCAGCCAGGAGACAGGGATGAGCTACACCTTC.